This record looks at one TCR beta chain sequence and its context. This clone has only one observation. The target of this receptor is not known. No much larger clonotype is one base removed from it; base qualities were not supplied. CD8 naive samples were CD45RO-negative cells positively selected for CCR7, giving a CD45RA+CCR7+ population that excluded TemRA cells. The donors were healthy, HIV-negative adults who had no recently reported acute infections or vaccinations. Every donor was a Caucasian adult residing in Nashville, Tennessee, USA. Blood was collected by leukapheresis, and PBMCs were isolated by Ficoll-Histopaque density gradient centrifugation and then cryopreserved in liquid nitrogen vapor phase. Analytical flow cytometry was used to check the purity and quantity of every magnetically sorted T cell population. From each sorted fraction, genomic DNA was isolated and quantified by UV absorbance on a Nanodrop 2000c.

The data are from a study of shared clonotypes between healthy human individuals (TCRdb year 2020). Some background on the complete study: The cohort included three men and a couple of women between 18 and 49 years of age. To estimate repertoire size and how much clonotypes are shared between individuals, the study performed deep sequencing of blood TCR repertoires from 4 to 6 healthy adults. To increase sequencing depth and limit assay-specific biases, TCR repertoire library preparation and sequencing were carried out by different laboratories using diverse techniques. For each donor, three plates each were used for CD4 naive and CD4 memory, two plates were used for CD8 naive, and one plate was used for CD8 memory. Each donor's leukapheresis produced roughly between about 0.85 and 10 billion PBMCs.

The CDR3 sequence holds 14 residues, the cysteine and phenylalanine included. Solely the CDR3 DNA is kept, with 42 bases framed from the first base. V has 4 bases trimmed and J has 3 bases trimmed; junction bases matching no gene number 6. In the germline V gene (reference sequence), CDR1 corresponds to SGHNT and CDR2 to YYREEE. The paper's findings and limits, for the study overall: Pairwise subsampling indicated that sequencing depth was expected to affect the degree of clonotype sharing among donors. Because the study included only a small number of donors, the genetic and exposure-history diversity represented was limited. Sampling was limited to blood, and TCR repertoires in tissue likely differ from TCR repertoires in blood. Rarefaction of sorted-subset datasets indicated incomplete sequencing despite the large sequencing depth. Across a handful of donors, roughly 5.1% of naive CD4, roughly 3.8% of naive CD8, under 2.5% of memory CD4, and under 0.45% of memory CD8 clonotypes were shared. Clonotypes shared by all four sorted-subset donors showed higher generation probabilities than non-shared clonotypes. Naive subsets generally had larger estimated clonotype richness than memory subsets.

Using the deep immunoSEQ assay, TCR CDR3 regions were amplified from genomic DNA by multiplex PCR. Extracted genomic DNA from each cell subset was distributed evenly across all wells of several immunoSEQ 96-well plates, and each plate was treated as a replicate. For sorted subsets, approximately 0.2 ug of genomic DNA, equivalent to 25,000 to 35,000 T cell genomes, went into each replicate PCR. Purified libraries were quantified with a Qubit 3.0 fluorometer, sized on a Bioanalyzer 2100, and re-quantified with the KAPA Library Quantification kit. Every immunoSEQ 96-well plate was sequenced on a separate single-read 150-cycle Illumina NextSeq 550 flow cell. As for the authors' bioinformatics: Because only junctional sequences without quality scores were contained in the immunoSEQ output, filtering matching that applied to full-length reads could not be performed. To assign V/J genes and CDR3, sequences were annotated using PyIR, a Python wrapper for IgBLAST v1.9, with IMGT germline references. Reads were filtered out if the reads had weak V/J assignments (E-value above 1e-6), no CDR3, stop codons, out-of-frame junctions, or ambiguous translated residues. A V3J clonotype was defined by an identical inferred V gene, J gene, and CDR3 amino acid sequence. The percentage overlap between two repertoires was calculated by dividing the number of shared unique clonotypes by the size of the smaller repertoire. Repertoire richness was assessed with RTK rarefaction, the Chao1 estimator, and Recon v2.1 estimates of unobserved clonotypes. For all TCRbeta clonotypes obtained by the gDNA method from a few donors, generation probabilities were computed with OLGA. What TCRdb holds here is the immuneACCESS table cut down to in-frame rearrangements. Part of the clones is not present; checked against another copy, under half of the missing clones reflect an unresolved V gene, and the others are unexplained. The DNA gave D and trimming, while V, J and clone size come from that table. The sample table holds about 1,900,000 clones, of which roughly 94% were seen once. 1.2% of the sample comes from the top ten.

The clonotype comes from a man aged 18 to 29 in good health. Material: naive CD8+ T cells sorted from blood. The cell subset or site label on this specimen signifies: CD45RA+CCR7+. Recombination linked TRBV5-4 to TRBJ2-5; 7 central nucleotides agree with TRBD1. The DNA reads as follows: TGTGCCAGCAGCCGAGTGGACAGGAAAGAGACCCAGTACTTC. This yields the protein CASSRVDRKETQYF.